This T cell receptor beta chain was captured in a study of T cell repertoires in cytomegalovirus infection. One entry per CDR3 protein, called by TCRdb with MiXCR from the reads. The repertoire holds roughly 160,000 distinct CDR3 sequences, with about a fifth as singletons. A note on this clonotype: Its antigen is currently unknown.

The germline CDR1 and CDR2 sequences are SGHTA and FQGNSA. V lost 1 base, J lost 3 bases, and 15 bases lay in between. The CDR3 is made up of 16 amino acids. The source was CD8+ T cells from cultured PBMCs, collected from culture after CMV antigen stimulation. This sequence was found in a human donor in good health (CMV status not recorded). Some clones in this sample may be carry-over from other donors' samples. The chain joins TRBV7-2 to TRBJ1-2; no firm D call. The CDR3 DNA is TGTGCCAGCAGCTTAGAAGGTCTCGCGGGCTACTATGGCTACACCTTC. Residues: CASSLEGLAGYYGYTF. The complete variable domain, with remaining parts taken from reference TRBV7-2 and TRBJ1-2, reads GAGVSQSPSNKVTEKGKDVELRCDPISGHTALYWYRQSLGQGLEFLIYFQGNSAPDKSGLPSDRFSAERTGGSVSTLTIQRTQQEDSAVYLCASSLEGLAGYYGYTFGSGTRLTVV.